Given below is one T cell receptor beta chain in context. Its antigen remains unknown. Exclusion of a patient followed from autoimmune disease history or systemic immunosuppression. Clones were sequenced by immunoSEQ multiplex PCR, and TCRdb holds only the in-frame ones, with some missing. The sample holds 65,000 to 95,000 clones; roughly 88% are singletons and the top ten take less than 4.5%. This sample is drawn from a study of OX40 agonist ivuxolimab in advanced cancers. General observations from the study: On average, CD8+ T cells showed a greater number of expanded clones than CD4+.

Germline values: CDR1 DFQATT, CDR2 SNEGSKA (reference sequence). Deletions cut 5 bases from V and 10 bases from J, with 12 bases between. The CDR3 has 11 amino acids. The receptor was isolated from an adult with an advanced solid tumor such as melanoma, head and neck, liver or kidney cancer. This chain uses TRBV20-1 with TRBJ2-1, with D possibly being TRBD2 (5 bases). The input for sequencing was CD4+ or CD8+ T cells sorted from blood, taken in a trial of the OX40 agonist ivuxolimab. CDR3 loop: CSASRGKEQFF. CDR3 nucleotide sequence: TGCAGTGCTTCACGGGGAAAAGAGCAGTTCTTC.